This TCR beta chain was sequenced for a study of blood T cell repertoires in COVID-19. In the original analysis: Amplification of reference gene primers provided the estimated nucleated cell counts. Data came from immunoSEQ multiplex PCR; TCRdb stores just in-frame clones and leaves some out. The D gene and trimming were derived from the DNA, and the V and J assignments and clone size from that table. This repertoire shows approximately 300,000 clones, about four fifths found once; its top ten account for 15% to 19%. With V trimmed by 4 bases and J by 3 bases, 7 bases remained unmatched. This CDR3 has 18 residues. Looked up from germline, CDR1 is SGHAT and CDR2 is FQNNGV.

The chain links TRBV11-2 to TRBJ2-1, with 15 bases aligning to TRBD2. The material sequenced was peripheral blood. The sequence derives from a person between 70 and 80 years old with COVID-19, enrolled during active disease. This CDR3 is CASSSGLAGGGGYNEQFF. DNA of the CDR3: TGTGCCAGCAGCTCGGGACTAGCGGGAGGAGGCGGCTACAATGAGCAGTTCTTC.